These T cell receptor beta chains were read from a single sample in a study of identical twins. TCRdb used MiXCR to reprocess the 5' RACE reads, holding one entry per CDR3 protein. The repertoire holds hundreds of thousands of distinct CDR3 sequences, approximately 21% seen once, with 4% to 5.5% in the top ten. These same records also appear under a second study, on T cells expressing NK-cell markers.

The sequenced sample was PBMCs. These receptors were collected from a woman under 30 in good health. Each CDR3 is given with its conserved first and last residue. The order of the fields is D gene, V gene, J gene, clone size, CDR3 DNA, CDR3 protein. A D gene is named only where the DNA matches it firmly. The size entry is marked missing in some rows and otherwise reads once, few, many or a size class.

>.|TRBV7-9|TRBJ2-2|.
TGTGCCAGCAGCTTTAAATTTGGCAACACCGGGGAGCTGTTTTTT
CASSFKFGNTGELFF
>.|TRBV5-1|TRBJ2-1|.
TGCGCCAGCAGCCTGGGACTGGAGGAACCCTACAATGAGCAGTTCTTC
CASSLGLEEPYNEQFF
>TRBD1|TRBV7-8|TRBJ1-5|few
TGTGCCAGCAGCAACATCCCGGGACAGGGACCCCAGCCCCAGCATTTT
CASSNIPGQGPQPQHF
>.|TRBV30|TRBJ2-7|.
TGTGCCTGGCGGCTTACCGGGACACCGGCGCAGTACTTC
CAWRLTGTPAQYF
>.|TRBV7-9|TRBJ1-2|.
TGTGCCAGCAGCTTAGCCGCTCTTGCGGGCTACACCTTC
CASSLAALAGYTF
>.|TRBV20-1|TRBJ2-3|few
TGCAGTGCTAGAGATCTGACTAGATTCTCGGATACGCAGTATTTT
CSARDLTRFSDTQYF
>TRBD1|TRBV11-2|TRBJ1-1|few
TGTGCCAGCAGCTTAAGGGGGCGCCGGGGCACTGAAGCTTTCTTT
CASSLRGRRGTEAFF
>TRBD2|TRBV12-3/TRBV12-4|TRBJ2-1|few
TGTGCCAGCAGTATTCGGGGGGGCCGTAACAATGAGCAGTTCTTC
CASSIRGGRNNEQFF
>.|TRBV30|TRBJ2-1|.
TGTGCCTGGAGTAAAGATACAGAATTTTACAATGAGCAGTTCTTC
CAWSKDTEFYNEQFF
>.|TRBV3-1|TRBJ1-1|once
TGTGCCAGCAGCCAGCAGGACAGATATAGCACTGAAGCTTTCTTT
CASSQQDRYSTEAFF
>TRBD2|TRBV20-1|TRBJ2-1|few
TGCAGTGCTATTGGGGTTACTAGCGGGGGGATCTCCTACAATGAGCAGTTCTTC
CSAIGVTSGGISYNEQFF
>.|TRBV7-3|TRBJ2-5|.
TGTGCCAGCAGGCCCAGACCCCCGAAGACCCAGTACTTC
CASRPRPPKTQYF
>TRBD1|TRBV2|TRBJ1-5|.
TGTGCCAGCAGGGAGGACAGGAATCAGCCCCAGCATTTT
CASREDRNQPQHF
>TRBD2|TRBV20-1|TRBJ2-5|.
TGCAGTGCTAGTAGGGCTCTAGCGGGGTTAAAGACCCAGTACTTC
CSASRALAGLKTQYF
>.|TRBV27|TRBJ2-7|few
TGTGCCAGCAGTTCGACCCAGTCCTACGAGCAGTACTTC
CASSSTQSYEQYF
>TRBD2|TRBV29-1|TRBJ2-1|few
TGCAGCGTGCGGGGGGGGAATTACAATGAGCAGTTCTTC
CSVRGGNYNEQFF
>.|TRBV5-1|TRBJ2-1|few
TGCGCCAGCATCCAGGCTAATAGTGTGTTCTTC
CASIQANSVFF
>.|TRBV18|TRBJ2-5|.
TGTGCCAGCTCACCACCAACAGGATGGGAGACCCAGTACTTC
CASSPPTGWETQYF
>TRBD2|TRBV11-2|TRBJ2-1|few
TGTGCCAGCAGCTTAGCTCTAGCGGGGATGGAGCAGTTCTTC
CASSLALAGMEQFF
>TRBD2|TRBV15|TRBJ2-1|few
TGTGCCACCAGTGCGATAGCGGGAGCGAGTGAGCAGTTCTTC
CATSAIAGASEQFF
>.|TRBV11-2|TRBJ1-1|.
TGTGCCAGCAGCTTAGGAGACAGCCCAAACTTT
CASSLGDSPNF
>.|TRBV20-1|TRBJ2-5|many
TGCAGTGCTCTTCTGGGGGGACAAGAGACCCAGTACTTC
CSALLGGQETQYF
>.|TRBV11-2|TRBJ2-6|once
TGTGCCAGCAGCTCGGAGGTCAGGCCCTCTGGGGCCAACGTCCTGACTTTC
CASSSEVRPSGANVLTF
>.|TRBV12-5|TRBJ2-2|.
TGTGCTAGTGGTTTTCAGGGAACCGGGGAGCTGTTTTTT
CASGFQGTGELFF
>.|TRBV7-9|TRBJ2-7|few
TGTGCCAGCAGCGGTACTGACAGGTTCTCCTACGAGCAGTACTTC
CASSGTDRFSYEQYF
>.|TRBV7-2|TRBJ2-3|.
TGTGCCAGCGGCTTAGCCACATTGGGTGGGCAGTATTTT
CASGLATLGGQYF